The 10 T cell receptor beta chains presented below share a single source sample, sequenced in a study of T-cell reconstitution after alpha-beta-depleted transplantation in children. Unique molecular identifiers were built into the TCRbeta library. MiXCR, run by TCRdb on the PCR reads, gives a single entry per CDR3 protein. The data show 250,000 to 350,000 distinct CDR3 sequences, around 20% seen once. Sequencing used PBMCs, mostly from graft donor cells, obtained 180 days after TCRalphabeta/CD19-depleted stem cell transplant. These receptors all stem from a male patient younger than 18 who had a stem cell transplant for acute lymphoblastic leukemia, so the T cells may come from the graft donor.

J is TRBJ2-7 and V is TRBV4-1; 7 bases are shared with TRBD2. J lost 0 bases, V lost 2 bases, and 7 bases had no gene match. The CDR3 is 16 residues long. Germline V gene sequence: CDR1 MGHRA, CDR2 YSYEKL. The CDR3 reads CASSQTPGRASYEQYF. CDR3 DNA sequence: TGCGCCAGCAGCCAAACCCCTGGGAGGGCCTCCTACGAGCAGTACTTC.

This rearrangement joins TRBV29-1 to TRBJ2-7; perhaps TRBD1 as D (6 bases). V was trimmed by 6 bases and J by 9 bases, leaving 30 bases between them. The CDR3 has 16 amino acids. CDR1 and CDR2 from the germline V gene are SQVTM and ANQGSEA. CDR3 region: CSVDGQYTSGGLGQYF. The CDR3 DNA is TGCAGCGTCGACGGACAGTACACAAGCGGTGGTTTAGGGCAGTACTTC.

This clonotype was seen more than once but under ten times. The chain joins TRBV24-1 to TRBJ1-5; D is ambiguous. Germline V gives CDR1 KGHDR, CDR2 SFDVKD. Trimming took off 5 bases at V and 0 bases at J, with 10 bases between the two ends. The CDR3 is made up of 15 amino acids. The CDR3 DNA reads as TGTGCCACCAGTGGATCTGGCCTTAGCAATCAGCCCCAGCATTTT. Its protein is CATSGSGLSNQPQHF.

There are a few counts of this clonotype. The gene calls are TRBV4-1 and TRBJ2-7, with D tentatively TRBD1 or TRBD2 (6 bases each). CDR3 length equals 16 residues. Germline CDR1 and CDR2: MGHRA and YSYEKL. Trimming shortened V by 0 bases and J by 2 bases, and 14 bases separated the two germline ends. The CDR3, as DNA: TGCGCCAGCAGCCAAGATTCCGGGGGCATCGCCTACGAGCAGTACTTC. It specifies CASSQDSGGIAYEQYF.

CDR3 region: CASSLGGGVNTEAFF. Written as DNA, the CDR3 is TGTGCCAGCAGCTTAGGGGGAGGAGTGAACACTGAAGCTTTCTTT. The chain is built from TRBV7-8 and TRBJ1-1, with D unclear. Germline V gene data show CDR1 as SGHVS and CDR2 as FQNEAQ. V was trimmed by 1 base and J by 0 bases, leaving 9 bases between them. This CDR3 has 15 amino acids.

The chain combines TRBV19 with TRBJ1-4; no clear D. V dropped 5 bases and J dropped 1 base, with 14 bases sitting between them. Germline V gives CDR1 LNHDA, CDR2 SQIVND (reference sequence). The length of the CDR3 is 16 residues. The CDR3 sequence: CASSLYWTGTNEKLFF. In DNA, the CDR3 is TGTGCCAGTAGTCTATACTGGACTGGAACTAATGAAAAACTGTTTTTT.

V usage is TRBV18 and J usage is TRBJ1-2, with a weak D call TRBD1 (6 bases). Deletions cut 2 bases from V and 3 bases from J, with 16 bases between. The CDR3 runs 16 residues. Germline V gene data show CDR1 as KGHSH and CDR2 as LQKENI. The CDR3 here is CASSPIYQGYDYGYTF. For the CDR3, the DNA is TGTGCCAGCTCACCAATATATCAGGGGTACGACTATGGCTACACCTTC.

The gene calls are TRBV7-8 and TRBJ2-7; weak D call: TRBD1 (5 bases). Germline lookup yields CDR1 SGHVS and CDR2 FQNEAQ. There are 15 residues in the CDR3. With 0 bases removed from V and 0 bases from J, the gap between germline ends came to 9 bases. The CDR3 DNA is TGTGCCAGCAGCTTAGCAGGGGTTAGCTCCTACGAGCAGTACTTC. Its protein is CASSLAGVSSYEQYF.

The chain couples TRBV2 to TRBJ1-5; D remains ambiguous. CDR1 is SNHLY and CDR2 is FYNNEI in the germline V gene. This CDR3 region has 14 residues. Trimming shortened V by 8 bases and J by 0 bases, and 11 bases separated the two germline ends. The DNA for the CDR3 is TGTGCCAGCCGGTATGCCTTTAGCAATCAGCCCCAGCATTTT. Its protein product is CASRYAFSNQPQHF.

The rearrangement links TRBV4-2 to TRBJ1-3; no definite D call. The CDR3 covers 14 residues. V was pared by 4 bases and J by 4 bases, with 11 bases between. Germline V lookup: CDR1 LGHNA, CDR2 YNFKEQ. CDR3: CASSRGLSGNTIYF. As DNA, the CDR3 is TGTGCCAGCAGCCGAGGACTCTCCGGAAACACCATATATTTT.